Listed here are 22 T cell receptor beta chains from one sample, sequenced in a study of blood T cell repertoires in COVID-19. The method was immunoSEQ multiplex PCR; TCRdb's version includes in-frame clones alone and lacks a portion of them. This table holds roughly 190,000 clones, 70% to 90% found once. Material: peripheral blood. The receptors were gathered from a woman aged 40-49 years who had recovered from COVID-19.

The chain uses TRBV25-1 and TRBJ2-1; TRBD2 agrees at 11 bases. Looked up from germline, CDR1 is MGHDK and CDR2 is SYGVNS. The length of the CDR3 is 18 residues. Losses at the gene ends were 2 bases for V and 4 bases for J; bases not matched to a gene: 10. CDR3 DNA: TGTGCCAGCAGTGAAACGATGATGACTAGCGGGGAGTACAATGAGCAGTTCTTC. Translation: CASSETMMTSGEYNEQFF. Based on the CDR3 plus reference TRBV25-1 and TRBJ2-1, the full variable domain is EADIYQTPRYLVIGTGKKITLECSQTMGHDKMYWYQQDPGMELHLIHYSYGVNSTEKGDLSSESTVSRIRTEHFPLTLESARPSHTSQYLCASSETMMTSGEYNEQFFGPGTRLTVL.

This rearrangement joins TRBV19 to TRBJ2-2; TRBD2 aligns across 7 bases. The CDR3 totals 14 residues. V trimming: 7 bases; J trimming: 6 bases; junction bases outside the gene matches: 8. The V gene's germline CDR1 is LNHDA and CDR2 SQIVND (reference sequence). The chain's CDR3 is CASTLAGEPGELFF. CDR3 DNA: TGTGCCAGTACGCTTGCGGGAGAACCCGGGGAGCTGTTTTTT.

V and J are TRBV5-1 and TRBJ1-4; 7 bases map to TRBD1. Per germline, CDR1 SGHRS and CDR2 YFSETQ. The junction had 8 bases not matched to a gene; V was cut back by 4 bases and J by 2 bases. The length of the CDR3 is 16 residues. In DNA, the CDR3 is TGCGCCAGCAGCCACCCCGGGACAGACACTAATGAAAAACTGTTTTTT. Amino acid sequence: CASSHPGTDTNEKLFF.

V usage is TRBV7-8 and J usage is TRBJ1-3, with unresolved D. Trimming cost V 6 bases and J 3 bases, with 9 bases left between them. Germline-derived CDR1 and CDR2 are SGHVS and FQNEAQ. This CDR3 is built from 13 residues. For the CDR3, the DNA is TGTGCCAGCAGACATGAAAATGGAAACACCATATATTTT. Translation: CASRHENGNTIYF.

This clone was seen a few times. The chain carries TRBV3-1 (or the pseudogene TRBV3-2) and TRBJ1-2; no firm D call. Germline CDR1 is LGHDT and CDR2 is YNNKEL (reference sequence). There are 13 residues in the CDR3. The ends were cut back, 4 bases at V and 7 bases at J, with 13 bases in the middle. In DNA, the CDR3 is TGTGCCAGCAGCCGAGGGCCGGAGCGTGGCTACACCTTC. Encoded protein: CASSRGPERGYTF.

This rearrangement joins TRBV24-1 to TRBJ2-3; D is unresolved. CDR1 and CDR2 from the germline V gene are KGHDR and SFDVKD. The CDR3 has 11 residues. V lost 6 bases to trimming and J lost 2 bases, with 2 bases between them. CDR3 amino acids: CATSLTDTQYF. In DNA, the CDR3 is TGTGCCACCAGTCTCACAGATACGCAGTATTTT.

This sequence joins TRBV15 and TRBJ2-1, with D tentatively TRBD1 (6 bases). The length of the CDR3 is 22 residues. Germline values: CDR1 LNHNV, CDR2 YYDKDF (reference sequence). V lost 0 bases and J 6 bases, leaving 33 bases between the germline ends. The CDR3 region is CATSRDSRRRTVSRRLRNEQFF. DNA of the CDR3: TGTGCCACCAGCAGAGATTCCAGAAGGCGGACAGTCTCTAGGAGACTCCGCAATGAGCAGTTCTTC.

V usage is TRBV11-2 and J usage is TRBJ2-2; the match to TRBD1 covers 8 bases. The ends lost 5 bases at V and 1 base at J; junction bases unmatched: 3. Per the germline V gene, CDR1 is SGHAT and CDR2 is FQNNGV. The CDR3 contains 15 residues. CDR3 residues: CASSPQGGNTGELFF. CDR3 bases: TGTGCCAGCAGCCCACAGGGGGGGAACACCGGGGAGCTGTTTTTT.

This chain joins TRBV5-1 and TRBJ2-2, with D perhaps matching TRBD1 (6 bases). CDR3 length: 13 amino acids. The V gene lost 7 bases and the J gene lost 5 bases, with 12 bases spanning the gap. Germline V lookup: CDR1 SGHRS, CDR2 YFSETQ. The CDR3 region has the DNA TGCGCCAGCGGTGGACAGCTAACCGGGGAGCTGTTTTTT. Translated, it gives CASGGQLTGELFF.

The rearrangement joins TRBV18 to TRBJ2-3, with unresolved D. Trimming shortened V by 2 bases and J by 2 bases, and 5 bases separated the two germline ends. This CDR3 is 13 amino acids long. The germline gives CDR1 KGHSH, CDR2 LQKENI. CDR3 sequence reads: CASSPGFTDTQYF. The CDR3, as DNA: TGTGCCAGCTCACCAGGCTTCACAGATACGCAGTATTTT.

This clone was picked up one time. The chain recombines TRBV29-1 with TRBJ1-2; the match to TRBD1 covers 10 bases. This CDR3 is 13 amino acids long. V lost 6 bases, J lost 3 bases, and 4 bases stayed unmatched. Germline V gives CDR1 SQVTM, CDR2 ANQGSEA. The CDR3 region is CSVGDRGYYGYTF. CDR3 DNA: TGCAGCGTAGGGGACAGGGGTTACTATGGCTACACCTTC.

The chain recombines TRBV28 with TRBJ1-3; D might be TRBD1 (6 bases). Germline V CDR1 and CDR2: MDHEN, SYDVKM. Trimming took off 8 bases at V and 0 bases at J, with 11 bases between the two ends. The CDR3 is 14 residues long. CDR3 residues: CASQDSPSGNTIYF. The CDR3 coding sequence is TGTGCCAGCCAGGACAGTCCCTCTGGAAACACCATATATTTT.

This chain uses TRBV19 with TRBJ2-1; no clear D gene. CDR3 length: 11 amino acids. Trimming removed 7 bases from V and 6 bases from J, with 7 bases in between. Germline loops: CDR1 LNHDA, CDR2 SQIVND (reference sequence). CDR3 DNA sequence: TGTGCCAGTAAAAGGAGCAATGAGCAGTTCTTC. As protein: CASKRSNEQFF.

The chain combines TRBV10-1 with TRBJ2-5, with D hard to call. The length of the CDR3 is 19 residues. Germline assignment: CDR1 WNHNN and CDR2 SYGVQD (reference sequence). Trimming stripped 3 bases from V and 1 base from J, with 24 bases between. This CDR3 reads CASSDGPVRLYIPQETQYF. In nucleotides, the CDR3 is TGCGCCAGCAGTGATGGTCCCGTCAGGTTATACATACCCCAAGAGACCCAGTACTTC.

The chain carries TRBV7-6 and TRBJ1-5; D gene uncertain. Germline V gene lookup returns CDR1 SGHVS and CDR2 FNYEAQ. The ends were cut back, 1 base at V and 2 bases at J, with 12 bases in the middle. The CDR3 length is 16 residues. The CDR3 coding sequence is TGTGCCAGCAGCTTAGGAACAGCTGGCGGCAATCAGCCCCAGCATTTT. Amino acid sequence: CASSLGTAGGNQPQHF.

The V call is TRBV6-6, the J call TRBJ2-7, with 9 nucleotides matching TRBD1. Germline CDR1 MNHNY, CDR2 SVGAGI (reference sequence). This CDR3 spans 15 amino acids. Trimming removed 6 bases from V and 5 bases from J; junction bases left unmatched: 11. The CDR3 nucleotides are TGTGCCAGCAGCGTCAGAGCCGGGACAGGGAACGAGCAGTACTTC. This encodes CASSVRAGTGNEQYF.

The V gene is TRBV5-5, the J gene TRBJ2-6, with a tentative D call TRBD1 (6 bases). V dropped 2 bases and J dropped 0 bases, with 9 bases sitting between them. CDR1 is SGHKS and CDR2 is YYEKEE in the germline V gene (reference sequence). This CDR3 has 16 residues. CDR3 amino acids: CASSLWTDSGANVLTF. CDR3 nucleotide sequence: TGTGCCAGCAGCTTATGGACAGACTCTGGGGCCAACGTCCTGACTTTC. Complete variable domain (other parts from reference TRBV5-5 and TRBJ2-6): DAGVTQSPTHLIKTRGQQVTLRCSPISGHKSVSWYQQVLGQGPQFIFQYYEKEERGRGNFPDRFSARQFPNYSSELNVNALLLGDSALYLCASSLWTDSGANVLTFGAGSRLTVL.

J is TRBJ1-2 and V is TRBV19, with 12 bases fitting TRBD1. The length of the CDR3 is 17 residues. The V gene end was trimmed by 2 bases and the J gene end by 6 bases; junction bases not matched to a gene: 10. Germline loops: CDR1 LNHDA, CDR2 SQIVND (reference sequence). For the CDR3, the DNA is TGTGCCAGTAGTATAAGGGGACAGGGGGCGAAAATAGATGGCTACACCTTC. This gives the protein CASSIRGQGAKIDGYTF.

The CDR3 reads CASGRTGINQPQHF. The CDR3 DNA reads TGTGCTAGTGGTCGGACAGGGATAAATCAGCCCCAGCATTTT. The chain carries TRBV12-5 and TRBJ1-5; 8 bases agree with TRBD1. CDR1 and CDR2 (germline): LGHNT, FRNRAP. V gave up 5 bases and J gave up 4 bases; unmatched junction bases: 4. This CDR3 is built from 14 residues. The full variable domain, completed using reference TRBV12-5 and TRBJ1-5, is DARVTQTPRHKVTEMGQEVTMRCQPILGHNTVFWYRQTMMQGLELLAYFRNRAPLDDSGMPKDRFSAEMPDATLATLKIQPSEPRDSAVYFCASGRTGINQPQHFGDGTRLSIL.

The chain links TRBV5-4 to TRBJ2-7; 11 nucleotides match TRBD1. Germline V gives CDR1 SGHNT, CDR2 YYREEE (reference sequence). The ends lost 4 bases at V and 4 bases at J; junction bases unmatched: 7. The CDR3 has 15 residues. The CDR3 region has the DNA TGTGCCAGCAGCCCCGCGGGACAGGGGGAGTACGAGCAGTACTTC. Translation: CASSPAGQGEYEQYF.

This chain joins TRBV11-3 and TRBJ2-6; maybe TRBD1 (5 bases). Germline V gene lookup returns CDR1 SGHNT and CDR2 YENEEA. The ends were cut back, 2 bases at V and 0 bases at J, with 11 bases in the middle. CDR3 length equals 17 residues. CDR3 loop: CASSLSQGPSGANVLTF. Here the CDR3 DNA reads TGTGCCAGCAGCTTATCTCAGGGCCCCTCTGGGGCCAACGTCCTGACTTTC.

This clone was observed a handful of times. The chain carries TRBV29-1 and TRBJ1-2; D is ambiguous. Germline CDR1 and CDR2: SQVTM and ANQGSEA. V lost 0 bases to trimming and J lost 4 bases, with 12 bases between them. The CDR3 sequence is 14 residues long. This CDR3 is CSVEDTETLYGYTF. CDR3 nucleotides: TGCAGCGTTGAAGATACAGAAACTCTCTATGGCTACACCTTC.